Below are 3 T cell receptor beta chains sequenced from a single sample in a study of cytotoxic CD8 clonotypes in ibrutinib-treated CLL. TCRdb's table, derived via immunoSEQ multiplex PCR, lists solely in-frame clones and lacks some. The table lists about 200,000 clones, over 65% of them singletons, with around 5.9% in the top ten. This material consisted of PBMCs, taken after 12 months of ibrutinib treatment. These receptors originate from a human donor with chronic lymphocytic leukemia.

The J gene is TRBJ2-1, the V gene TRBV5-1, with D perhaps matching TRBD1 or TRBD2 (5 bases each). The CDR3 runs 15 residues. The V gene's germline CDR1 is SGHRS and CDR2 YFSETQ. V shed 4 bases and J shed 4 bases, with 15 bases lying between them. CDR3 protein: CASSPVQGVYNEQFF. Here the CDR3 DNA reads TGCGCCAGCAGCCCCGTTCAGGGAGTATACAATGAGCAGTTCTTC.

This clone was seen a single time. This chain links TRBV6-5 with TRBJ1-2, with a tentative D call TRBD1 (6 bases). The length of the CDR3 is 16 residues. V lost 1 base and J lost 4, with 16 bases in between. Germline loops: CDR1 MNHEY, CDR2 SVGAGI. The CDR3 is CASSYYRKRGIYGYTF. Written as DNA, the CDR3 is TGTGCCAGCAGTTACTACCGAAAAAGGGGGATCTATGGCTACACCTTC.

The chain employs TRBV7-2 and TRBJ2-5; D gene uncertain. Trimming took off 5 bases at V and 4 bases at J, with 17 bases between the two ends. Germline loops: CDR1 SGHTA, CDR2 FQGNSA. The CDR3 sequence is 15 residues long. DNA of the CDR3: TGTGCCAGCAGCCTCGCCCCCTTTATGGGAGAGACCCAGTACTTC. This translates into CASSLAPFMGETQYF.